This is a list of T cell receptor beta chains from one sample in a study of T cell repertoires in aging, cancer and after chemotherapy. TCRdb recomputed calls from the multiplex PCR reads with MiXCR, one row per CDR3 protein. The sample holds about 2,300 distinct CDR3 sequences, 40% to 55% seen once. Source material: blood. The receptors shown here come from a human donor with a solid tumor. Each CDR3 is given with its conserved first and last residue. D genes are given only for firm matches. Part of the rows lack a size; the others show once, few, many or a class for expanded clones.

j_call clone_size d_call v_call cdr3_nt cdr3_aa
TRBJ1-6 - - TRBV6-5 TGTGCCAGCATAGCGCAGCCTGGGACTAGGAATTCACCCCTCCACTTT CASIAQPGTRNSPLHF
TRBJ1-4 - - TRBV6-6 TGTGCCAGCAGCTTAGTTTCTTGGGGGACTAATGAAAAACTGTTTTTT CASSLVSWGTNEKLFF
TRBJ2-1 - - TRBV20-1 TGCAGTGCCCACTCTTATTTCTACAATGAGCAGTTCTTC CSAHSYFYNEQFF
TRBJ2-7 - - TRBV12-3/TRBV12-4 TGTGCCAGCTCTTCCGGGCGCGAGCAGTACTTC CASSSGREQYF
TRBJ1-6 - TRBD1 TRBV6-2/TRBV6-3 TGTGCCAGCAGTACCACCGGGACAGGAGTAGGTGTTAATTCACCCCTCCACTTT CASSTTGTGVGVNSPLHF
TRBJ1-3 few - TRBV30 TGTGCCTGGACAAACTCTGGAAACACCATATATTTT CAWTNSGNTIYF
TRBJ1-2 - - TRBV19 TGTGCCAGTAGTGGTCTTATGGCATTTGGCTACACCTTC CASSGLMAFGYTF
TRBJ2-5 few TRBD2 TRBV6-1 TGTGCCAGCAACCTCGGGGGGGGGAGCCAAGAGACCCAGTACTTC CASNLGGGSQETQYF
TRBJ2-6 few - TRBV30 TGTGCCTGGGGCGACGGGGGCGCCAACGTCCTGACTTTC CAWGDGGANVLTF
TRBJ2-5 - - TRBV20-1 TGCAGTGCCCCGGGCGCTCAAGAGACCCAGTACTTC CSAPGAQETQYF
TRBJ1-1 - - TRBV30 TGTGCCTGGAGTGTACAGGTTGCGGGGGTTGAGGCTTTCTTT CAWSVQVAGVEAFF
TRBJ1-5 few - TRBV7-9 TGTGCCAGCAGCTTATGGGGTGGTCAGCCCCAGCATTTT CASSLWGGQPQHF
TRBJ2-1 - TRBD2 TRBV12-3/TRBV12-4 TGTGCCAGCCTAGCGGGTGGCTACAATGAGCAGTTCTTC CASLAGGYNEQFF
TRBJ2-3 - TRBD2 TRBV20-1 TGCAGTGCTAGCCGGACTAGCGGGGGGCTCACAGATACGCAGTATTTT CSASRTSGGLTDTQYF
TRBJ2-5 - - TRBV18 TGTGCCAGCTCTCCCGGGAAATACCAAGAGACCCAGTACTTC CASSPGKYQETQYF
TRBJ1-5 - TRBD1 TRBV5-6 TGTGCCAGCAGCACCCGAGGACAGGGTCATCGTCAGCCCCAGCATTTT CASSTRGQGHRQPQHF
TRBJ2-3 - TRBD2 TRBV20-1 TGCAGTGCCAGCTCCGGGACTAGCACCTACACAGATACGCAGTATTTT CSASSGTSTYTDTQYF
TRBJ1-2 - TRBD1 TRBV20-1 TGCAGTGCTATCCGCGGGAGGGGGCCACACATACGGGAAGCTAACTATGGCTACACCTTC CSAIRGRGPHIREANYGYTF
TRBJ1-6 - TRBD1 TRBV10-3 TGTGCCATCAGTGAGGACAGGGGAGTGGGTTCACCCCTCCACTTT CAISEDRGVGSPLHF
TRBJ2-1 once TRBD2 TRBV7-2 TGTGCCAGCGTACCTCAAGCGGGGCTGGCCTACAATGAGCAGTTCTTC CASVPQAGLAYNEQFF
TRBJ2-5 - - TRBV10-3 TGTGCCATCAGTGAGTCGCCGGGGGAAGAGACCCAGTACTTC CAISESPGEETQYF
TRBJ2-1 - - TRBV29-1 TGCAGCGTTGGGACCGGGGGGCTGGGGGTAAATGAGCAGTTCTTC CSVGTGGLGVNEQFF
TRBJ1-2 - - TRBV19 TGTGCCAGTAGTATGGAAGGGCACTATGGCTACACCTTC CASSMEGHYGYTF
TRBJ2-7 - TRBD1 TRBV11-2 TGTGCCAGCAGCGAAATACTACAGGGGCAATCCTACGAGCAGTACTTC CASSEILQGQSYEQYF
TRBJ2-2 few TRBD2 TRBV19 TGTGCCAGTAGTATTGAGGGCCCAGCGGGACTGAACACCGGGGAGCTGTTTTTT CASSIEGPAGLNTGELFF
TRBJ2-1 - - TRBV19 TGTGCCAGTACGACTAGTCTCCACAATGAGCAGTTCTTC CASTTSLHNEQFF
TRBJ1-2 - TRBD1 TRBV7-9 TGTGCCAGCCGCTTAACAGGGGAAGGCTACACCTTC CASRLTGEGYTF
TRBJ1-1 - - TRBV20-1 TGCAGTGTGGGCACGGGGGGGAACACTGAAGCTTTCTTT CSVGTGGNTEAFF
TRBJ2-7 - - TRBV7-2 TGTGCCAGCAGCCGTTTTGGGGGAGCGGACTACGAGCAGTACTTC CASSRFGGADYEQYF
TRBJ2-3 - TRBD2 TRBV20-1 TGCAGTGCTTGGGGGGTAGCGGGGGTTACAGATACGCAGTATTTT CSAWGVAGVTDTQYF
TRBJ1-2 few TRBD1 TRBV6-5 TGTGCCAGCAGTTACGAAGGGACAGGCCTCTATGGCTACACCTTC CASSYEGTGLYGYTF
TRBJ2-1 - TRBD2 TRBV27 TGTGCCAGCCCCACGCGGGGGAAAAATGAGCAGTTCTTC CASPTRGKNEQFF
TRBJ1-6 few - TRBV7-3 TGTGCCAGCAGCGCAGGGGACACTAATTCACCCCTCCACTTT CASSAGDTNSPLHF
TRBJ1-2 - - TRBV7-9 TGTGCCAGCAGCTTAGCGCAGGGGTATGGCTACACCTTC CASSLAQGYGYTF
TRBJ1-4 - TRBD1 TRBV19 TGTGCCACCCGCTACGGACAGGGTAATGAAAAACTGTTTTTT CATRYGQGNEKLFF
TRBJ2-5 - - TRBV10-3 TGTGCCATCAGTGCTATTGGACAGTCCCAAGAGACCCAGTACTTC CAISAIGQSQETQYF
TRBJ1-5 - TRBD1 TRBV27 TGTGCCAGCAGTCCGGGACAGGGCCATCAGCCCCAGCATTTT CASSPGQGHQPQHF
TRBJ2-1 few - TRBV12-3/TRBV12-4 TGTGCCAGCAGTTTAGGAACCGTATACAATGAGCAGTTCTTC CASSLGTVYNEQFF
TRBJ2-6 - - TRBV7-2 TGTGCCAGCAGCTTAGTCTCGGGGAGTGGGGCCAACGTCCTGACTTTC CASSLVSGSGANVLTF
TRBJ2-1 - TRBD2 TRBV20-1 TGCAGTGCTGGGACTAGCGGGGGGGCGTTTGAGCAGTTCTTC CSAGTSGGAFEQFF
TRBJ1-6 - TRBD1 TRBV7-9 TGTGCCAGCAGCACCCACGACCGGACAGGGTCGGGGTCACCCCTCCACTTT CASSTHDRTGSGSPLHF
TRBJ2-1 - TRBD1 TRBV6-6 TGTGCCAGCAGGACAGGGCACAATGAGCAGTTCTTC CASRTGHNEQFF
TRBJ2-5 - - TRBV20-1 TGCAGTGCTAGAGATGGGGCGGGGAGCCAAGAGACCCAGTACTTC CSARDGAGSQETQYF
TRBJ1-1 few TRBD1 TRBV7-2 TGTGCCAGCAGCCCGGACAGGAGGACGTATACTGAAGCTTTCTTT CASSPDRRTYTEAFF
TRBJ2-1 - TRBD2 TRBV11-2 TGTGCCAGCAGCACCGCCGGGACTAGCGGGGGGGGGGAGCAGTTCTTC CASSTAGTSGGGEQFF
TRBJ2-2 - - TRBV12-3/TRBV12-4 TGTGCCAGCAGTTTAGGCAGGACTTACACCGGGGAGCTGTTTTTT CASSLGRTYTGELFF
TRBJ2-7 - - TRBV6-5 TGTGCCAGCAGTTACTCCCGGACAGAGGCCTACGAGCAGTACTTC CASSYSRTEAYEQYF
TRBJ2-3 few - TRBV6-5 TGTGCCAGCAGTTACCCAGGGGACAACACGCAGTATTTT CASSYPGDNTQYF
TRBJ1-1 - - TRBV20-1 TGCAGTGCGCCGGCCCGGGGGAACACTGAAGCTTTCTTT CSAPARGNTEAFF
TRBJ2-1 - - TRBV6-1 TGTGCCAGCAGTGAAGCGCTTCGGGGGTCGGGTGAGCAGTTCTTC CASSEALRGSGEQFF
TRBJ1-2 - - TRBV25-1 TGTGCCAGCAGTGAATCCAACAGGGAGGAATATGGCTACACCTTC CASSESNREEYGYTF